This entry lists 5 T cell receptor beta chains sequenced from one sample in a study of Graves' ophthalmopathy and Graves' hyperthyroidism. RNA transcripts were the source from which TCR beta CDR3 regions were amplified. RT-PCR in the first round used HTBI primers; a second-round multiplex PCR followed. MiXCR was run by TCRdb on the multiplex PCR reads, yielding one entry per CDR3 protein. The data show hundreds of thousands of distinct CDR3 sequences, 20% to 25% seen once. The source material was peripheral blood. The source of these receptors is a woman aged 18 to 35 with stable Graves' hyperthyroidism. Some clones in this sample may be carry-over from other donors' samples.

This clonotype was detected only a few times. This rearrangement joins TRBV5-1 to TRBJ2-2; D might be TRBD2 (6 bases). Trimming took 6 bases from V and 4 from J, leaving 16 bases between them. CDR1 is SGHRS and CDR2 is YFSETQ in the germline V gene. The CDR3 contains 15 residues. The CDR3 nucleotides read TGCGCCAGCATCCCCGGGGGATCCGGCACCGGGGAGCTGTTTTTT. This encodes CASIPGGSGTGELFF.

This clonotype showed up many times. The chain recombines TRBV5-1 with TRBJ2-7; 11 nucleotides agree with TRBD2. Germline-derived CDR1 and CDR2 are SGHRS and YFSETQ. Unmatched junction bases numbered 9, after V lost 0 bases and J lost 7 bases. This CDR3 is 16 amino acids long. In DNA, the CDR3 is TGCGCCAGCAGCTTGGGACTAGCGGGGCTTACGGGGGAGCAGTACTTC. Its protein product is CASSLGLAGLTGEQYF.

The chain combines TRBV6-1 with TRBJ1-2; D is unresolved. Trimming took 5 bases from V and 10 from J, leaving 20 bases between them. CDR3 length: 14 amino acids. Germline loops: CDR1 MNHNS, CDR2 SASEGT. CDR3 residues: CASSPFGPPSPYTF. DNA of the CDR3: TGTGCCAGCAGTCCATTTGGTCCTCCTAGTCCCTACACCTTC.

The CDR3 nucleotides read TGTGCCAGCAGTTCCGCCGGGAGGGAGTCCTACGAGCAGTACTTC. Protein sequence: CASSSAGRESYEQYF. This chain connects TRBV28 to TRBJ2-7; 8 bases are a match to TRBD2. The CDR3 is 15 amino acids. Germline V gene data show CDR1 as MDHEN and CDR2 as SYDVKM. With 4 bases clipped from V and 1 base from J, the junction kept 6 bases outside the gene matches.

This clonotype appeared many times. CDR3 bases: TGTGCCAGCAGCCCCTCCGGGACAGCGAACACCGGGGAGCTGTTTTTT. Its translation: CASSPSGTANTGELFF. The J gene is TRBJ2-2, the V gene TRBV11-2; 7 positions match TRBD1. V shed 5 bases and J 0 bases; nucleotides not matched to a gene: 6. The V gene's germline CDR1 is SGHAT and CDR2 FQNNGV. The CDR3 covers 16 residues.